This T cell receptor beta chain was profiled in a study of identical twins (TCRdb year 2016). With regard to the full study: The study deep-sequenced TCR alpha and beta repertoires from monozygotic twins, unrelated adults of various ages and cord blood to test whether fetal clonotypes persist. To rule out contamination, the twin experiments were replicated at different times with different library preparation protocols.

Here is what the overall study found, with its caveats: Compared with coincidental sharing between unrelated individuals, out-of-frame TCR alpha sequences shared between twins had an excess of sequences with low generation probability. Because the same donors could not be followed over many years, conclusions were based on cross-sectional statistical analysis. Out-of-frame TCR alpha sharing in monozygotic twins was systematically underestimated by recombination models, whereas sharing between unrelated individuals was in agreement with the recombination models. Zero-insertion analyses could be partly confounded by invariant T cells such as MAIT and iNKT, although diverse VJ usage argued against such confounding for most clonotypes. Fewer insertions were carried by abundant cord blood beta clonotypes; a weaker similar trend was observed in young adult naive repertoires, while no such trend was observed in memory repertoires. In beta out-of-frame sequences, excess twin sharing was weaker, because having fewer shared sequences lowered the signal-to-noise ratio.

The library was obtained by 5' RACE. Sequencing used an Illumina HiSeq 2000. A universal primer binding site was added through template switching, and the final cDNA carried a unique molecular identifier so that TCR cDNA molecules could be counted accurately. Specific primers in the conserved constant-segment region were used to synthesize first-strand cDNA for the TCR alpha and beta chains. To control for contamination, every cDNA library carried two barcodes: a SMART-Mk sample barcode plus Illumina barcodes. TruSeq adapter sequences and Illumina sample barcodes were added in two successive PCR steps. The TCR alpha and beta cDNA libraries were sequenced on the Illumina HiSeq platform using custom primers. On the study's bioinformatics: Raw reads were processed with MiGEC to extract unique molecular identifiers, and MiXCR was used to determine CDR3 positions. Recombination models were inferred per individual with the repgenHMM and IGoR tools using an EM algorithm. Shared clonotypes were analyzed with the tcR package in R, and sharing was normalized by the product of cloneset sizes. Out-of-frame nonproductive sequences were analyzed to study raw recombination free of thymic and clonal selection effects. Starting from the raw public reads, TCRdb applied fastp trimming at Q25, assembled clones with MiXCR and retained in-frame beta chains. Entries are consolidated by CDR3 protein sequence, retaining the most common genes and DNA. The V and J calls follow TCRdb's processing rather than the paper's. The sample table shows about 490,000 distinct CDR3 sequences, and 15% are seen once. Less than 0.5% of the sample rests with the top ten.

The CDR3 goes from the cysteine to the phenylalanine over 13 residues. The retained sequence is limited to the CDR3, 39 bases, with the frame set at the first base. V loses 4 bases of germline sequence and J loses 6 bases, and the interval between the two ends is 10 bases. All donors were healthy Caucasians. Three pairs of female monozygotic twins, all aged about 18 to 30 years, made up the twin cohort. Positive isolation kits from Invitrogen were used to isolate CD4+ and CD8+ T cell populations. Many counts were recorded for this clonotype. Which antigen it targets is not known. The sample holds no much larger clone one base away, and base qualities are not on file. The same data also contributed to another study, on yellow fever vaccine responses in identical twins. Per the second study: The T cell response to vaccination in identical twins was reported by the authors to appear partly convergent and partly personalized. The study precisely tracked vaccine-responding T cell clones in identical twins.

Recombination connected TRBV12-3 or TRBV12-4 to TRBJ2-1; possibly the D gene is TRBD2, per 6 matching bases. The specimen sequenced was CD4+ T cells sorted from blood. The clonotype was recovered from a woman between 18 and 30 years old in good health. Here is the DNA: TGTGCCAGCAGTTCCGGGAGCGGCAATGAGCAGTTCTTC. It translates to CASSSGSGNEQFF.